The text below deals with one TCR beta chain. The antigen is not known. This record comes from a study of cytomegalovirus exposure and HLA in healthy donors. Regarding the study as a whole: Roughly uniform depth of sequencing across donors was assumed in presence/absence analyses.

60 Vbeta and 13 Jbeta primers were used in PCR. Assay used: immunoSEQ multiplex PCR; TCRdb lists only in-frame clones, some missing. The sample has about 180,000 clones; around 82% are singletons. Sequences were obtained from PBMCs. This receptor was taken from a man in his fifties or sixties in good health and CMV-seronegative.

CDR3 protein: CASSLATGKSYEQYF. CDR3 bases: TGCGCCAGCAGCTTGGCCACAGGAAAATCCTACGAGCAGTACTTC. The gene calls are TRBV5-1 and TRBJ2-7; perhaps TRBD1 as D (5 bases). V lost 0 bases and J lost 1, with 11 bases in between. CDR3 length: 15 residues. Germline CDR1 and CDR2: SGHRS and YFSETQ.